One sample yielded the 25 T cell receptor beta chains listed below, sequenced in a study of shared clonotypes between healthy human individuals. The table came from immunoSEQ multiplex PCR; TCRdb's copy has only in-frame clones and leaves some out. The sample has 650,000 to 700,000 clones, 90% seen once. The sequenced material came from memory CD8+ T cells from PBMCs. Sample subset: CD45RO+ cells pooled with CCR7-negative TemRA cells. The receptors derive from a man between 18 and 35 years old in good health. Some clones in this sample may be carry-over from other donors' samples.

The chain uses TRBV7-9 and TRBJ2-1; possible D gene TRBD1, 5 bases. Deletions cut 1 base from V and 8 bases from J, with 6 bases between. Germline V gene sequence: CDR1 SEHNR, CDR2 FQNEAQ (reference sequence). The CDR3 consists of 12 residues. The CDR3 protein is CASSLVQDEQFF. In DNA form, the CDR3 reads TGTGCCAGCAGCTTAGTACAGGATGAGCAGTTCTTC.

This clone came up many times. The V gene is TRBV25-1, the J gene TRBJ2-2, with 8 bases aligning to TRBD1. The germline V gene encodes CDR1 MGHDK and CDR2 SYGVNS. The V gene end was trimmed by 10 bases and the J gene end by 1 base; junction bases not matched to a gene: 11. The CDR3 is made up of 16 amino acids. The CDR3 bases are TGTGCCAACACGGACAGGGTTTATGAGAACACCGGGGAGCTGTTTTTT. Its translation is CANTDRVYENTGELFF. Looking up the rest from reference TRBV25-1 and TRBJ2-2 gives the full variable domain: EADIYQTPRYLVIGTGKKITLECSQTMGHDKMYWYQQDPGMELHLIHYSYGVNSTEKGDLSSESTVSRIRTEHFPLTLESARPSHTSQYLCANTDRVYENTGELFFGEGSRLTVL.

This clone has at least ten counts. The J gene is TRBJ2-6, the V gene TRBV5-1; 10 nucleotides agree with TRBD1. In germline, CDR1 is SGHRS, CDR2 YFSETQ. The J segment lost 4 bases and the V segment lost 4 bases, leaving 14 bases of the junction unmatched. The CDR3 extends over 19 amino acids. The CDR3 region is CASSPYPGQGLYGANVLTF. For the CDR3, the DNA is TGCGCCAGCAGCCCATATCCGGGACAGGGGTTATACGGGGCCAACGTCCTGACTTTC.

Concerning this clone: Other DNA sequences in the sample encode the same CDR3. This chain connects TRBV9 to TRBJ2-1; D not resolved. This CDR3 comprises 14 residues. Trimming removed 0 bases at V and 0 bases at J, with 4 bases between. Germline V CDR1 and CDR2: SGDLS, YYNGEE. CDR3 sequence (DNA): TGTGCCAGCAGCGTAGGGGTCTCCTACAATGAGCAGTTCTTC. Encoded protein: CASSVGVSYNEQFF.

The rearrangement joins TRBV10-3 to TRBJ2-3, with D possibly being TRBD2 (5 bases). CDR3 length: 18 residues. Trimming left V 6 bases short and J 2 bases short, with 24 bases between. Germline V gives CDR1 ENHRY, CDR2 SYGVKD. CDR3 residues: CAIRGNEGLFTNTDTQYF. Written as DNA, the CDR3 is TGTGCCATCAGAGGAAACGAGGGTCTATTTACCAACACAGATACGCAGTATTTT.

The chain carries TRBV4-3 and TRBJ1-1; D gene unclear. Trimming shortened V by 2 bases and J by 0 bases, and 13 bases separated the two germline ends. This CDR3 region has 16 residues. Germline CDR1 and CDR2: LGHNA and YSLEER. In DNA, the CDR3 is TGCGCCAGCAGCCAATCGCGTAACAGCCTGAACACTGAAGCTTTCTTT. It is translated as CASSQSRNSLNTEAFF.

V and J are TRBV28 and TRBJ1-2, with no clear D. This CDR3 region has 11 residues. CDR1 is MDHEN, CDR2 SYDVKM, per germline. Trimming shortened V by 9 bases and J by 2 bases, and 7 bases separated the two germline ends. CDR3 DNA sequence: TGTGCCAGTATCGGGAACTATGGCTACACCTTC. It is translated as CASIGNYGYTF.

This clone was recorded once. This chain uses TRBV27 with TRBJ2-7, with D unresolved. V was clipped by 1 base and J by 1 base, with 11 bases between them. The germline V gene encodes CDR1 MNHEY and CDR2 SMNVEV (reference sequence). The CDR3 runs 15 residues. Here the CDR3 DNA reads TGTGCCAGCAGTTTATGGGCAGGCCGATCCTACGAGCAGTACTTC. It is translated as CASSLWAGRSYEQYF.

V gene TRBV29-1 combines with J gene TRBJ1-1; D is unresolved. This CDR3 has 13 residues. From germline, CDR1 is SQVTM and CDR2 ANQGSEA. With 5 bases removed from V and 5 bases from J, the gap between germline ends came to 15 bases. CDR3 sequence (DNA): TGCAGCGTTTGGATGGGCTTAGGTACTGAAGCTTTCTTT. Translation: CSVWMGLGTEAFF.

A note on this clone: Since a much larger clone is just one base distant, this may be a read error. The chain carries TRBV6-1 and TRBJ2-3, with 9 nucleotides matching TRBD1. CDR3 length: 14 residues. Germline V gene data show CDR1 as MNHNS and CDR2 as SASEGT. Unmatched junction bases numbered 0, after V lost 1 base and J lost 4 bases. CDR3 residues: CASSEGQGADTQYF. DNA of the CDR3: TGTGCCAGCAGTGAAGGACAGGGGGCAGATACGCAGTATTTT.

The J gene is TRBJ1-1, the V gene TRBV5-4; TRBD1 might be the D (5 bases). Germline values: CDR1 SGHNT, CDR2 YYREEE (reference sequence). V shed 3 bases and J shed 11 bases, with 14 bases lying between them. This CDR3 has 12 residues. The CDR3 bases are TGTGCCAGCAGCTGGGATGAGGGGCCCGCTTTCTTT. Its translation: CASSWDEGPAFF. Using reference TRBV5-4 and TRBJ1-1 for the parts outside the CDR3, the full variable domain is ETGVTQSPTHLIKTRGQQVTLRCSSQSGHNTVSWYQQALGQGPQFIFQYYREEENGRGNFPPRFSGLQFPNYSSELNVNALELDDSALYLCASSWDEGPAFFGQGTRLTVV.

Remarks on this clone: Its ends do not fully match the called genes, so a read error is possible. The rearrangement links TRBV19 to TRBJ1-1; D is possibly TRBD1 (5 bases). CDR1 and CDR2 (germline): LNHDA, SQIVND (reference sequence). The CDR3 sequence is 11 residues long. CDR3 in DNA: TGTGCCAGTAGTATAGGGGGACGGCTTGACTTT. It codes for CASSIGGRLDF.

The J gene is TRBJ2-3, the V gene TRBV28; D uncertain. Per the germline V gene, CDR1 is MDHEN and CDR2 is SYDVKM. V lost 6 bases and J lost 0, with 7 bases in between. This CDR3 region has 13 residues. For the CDR3, the DNA is TGTGCCAGCAGGCCATATAGCACAGATACGCAGTATTTT. Protein sequence: CASRPYSTDTQYF.

V gene TRBV19 combines with J gene TRBJ2-3; 7 nucleotides match TRBD2. V lost 9 bases, J lost 5 bases, and 8 bases stayed unmatched. The germline CDR1 and CDR2 sequences are LNHDA and SQIVND (reference sequence). This CDR3 has 13 residues. CDR3 sequence reads: CASGGRGIDTQYF. In DNA form, the CDR3 reads TGTGCCAGCGGCGGGAGAGGTATAGATACGCAGTATTTT.

Notes on this clone: At the DNA level, this CDR3 is encoded by other sequences in the same sample as well. This chain links TRBV9 with TRBJ2-3, with 8 bases fitting TRBD2. Trimming cost V 3 bases and J 1 base; bases outside gene matches: 1. Germline V gives CDR1 SGDLS, CDR2 YYNGEE. This CDR3 comprises 14 residues. The CDR3 nucleotides are TGTGCCAGCAGCGCCGGGGGGGGCACAGATACGCAGTATTTT. Its translation: CASSAGGGTDTQYF.

The genes are TRBV27 and TRBJ1-2, with 11 bases identical to TRBD1. The germline gives CDR1 MNHEY, CDR2 SMNVEV (reference sequence). V was clipped by 6 bases and J by 4 bases; unmatched bases: 10. This CDR3 contains 16 residues. The CDR3 DNA reads as TGTGCCAGCAGCTCAGACCCCGGGACAGGGGGCTATGGCTACACCTTC. Encoded protein: CASSSDPGTGGYGYTF.

The chain is built from TRBV9 and TRBJ2-2; unclear D gene. The CDR3 consists of 15 residues. The V gene lost 4 bases and the J gene lost 1 base, with 11 bases spanning the gap. The germline gives CDR1 SGDLS, CDR2 YYNGEE. The CDR3 protein is CASSPRRGNTGELFF. CDR3 in DNA: TGTGCCAGCAGCCCCCGACGAGGGAACACCGGGGAGCTGTTTTTT.

The J gene is TRBJ1-4, the V gene TRBV4-1; D remains ambiguous. CDR1 MGHRA and CDR2 YSYEKL come from the germline V gene. V gave up 4 bases and J gave up 7 bases, with 19 bases separating them. The CDR3 has 16 residues. The CDR3 reads CASSRGEEPWVEKLFF. CDR3 in DNA: TGCGCCAGCAGCCGTGGCGAGGAGCCCTGGGTTGAAAAACTGTTTTTT.

The chain carries TRBV10-3 and TRBJ1-2; D gene ambiguous. This CDR3 spans 17 amino acids. Trimming took 6 bases from V and 0 from J, leaving 20 bases between them. Germline CDR1 reads ENHRY; CDR2 reads SYGVKD. The CDR3 nucleotides are TGTGCCATCAGGACCAGAACCGAGCTGACCGCTAACTATGGCTACACCTTC. Its translation is CAIRTRTELTANYGYTF.

The chain recombines TRBV11-2 with TRBJ2-5, with a tentative D call TRBD2 (6 bases). This CDR3 has 16 amino acids. Germline V gene sequence: CDR1 SGHAT, CDR2 FQNNGV. V gave up 2 bases and J gave up 0 bases, with 13 bases separating them. DNA of the CDR3: TGTGCCAGCAGCTTATACCGGCGGGATAACCAAGAGACCCAGTACTTC. It encodes CASSLYRRDNQETQYF. The variable domain in full, completed from reference TRBV11-2 and TRBJ2-5, reads EAGVAQSPRYKIIEKRQSVAFWCNPISGHATLYWYQQILGQGPKLLIQFQNNGVVDDSQLPKDRFSAERLKGVDSTLKIQPAKLEDSAVYLCASSLYRRDNQETQYFGPGTRLLVL.

J is TRBJ2-7 and V is TRBV19; TRBD1 matches at 7 bases. The CDR3 spans 14 residues. Germline CDR1 LNHDA, CDR2 SQIVND (reference sequence). Trimming took 3 bases from V and 4 from J; bases not matched to a gene: 6. The CDR3 coding sequence is TGTGCCAGTAGTATTACGGCAGGGGGATACGAGCAGTACTTC. Its translation: CASSITAGGYEQYF.

The chain combines TRBV7-2 with TRBJ1-4; D gene ambiguous. V lost 4 bases and J lost 15, with 21 bases in between. This CDR3 comprises 14 residues. Germline-derived CDR1 and CDR2 are SGHTA and FQGNSA. The CDR3 loop is CASSSLPNSDSVFF. CDR3 DNA sequence: TGTGCCAGCAGCTCCCTTCCCAACTCAGACTCCGTGTTTTTT.

V and J are TRBV29-1 and TRBJ2-1; D may be TRBD2 (6 bases). V was shortened by 1 base and J by 1 base, with 11 bases between the two germline ends. Germline V gene lookup returns CDR1 SQVTM and CDR2 ANQGSEA. This CDR3 is 15 amino acids long. CDR3: CSVEAGVVSYNEQFF. The CDR3 coding sequence is TGCAGCGTTGAAGCGGGGGTGGTGTCCTACAATGAGCAGTTCTTC.

The chain is built from TRBV18 and TRBJ2-7; 9 nucleotides line up with TRBD1. V lost 5 bases to trimming and J lost 2 bases; unmatched junction nucleotides: 10. Germline CDR1 KGHSH, CDR2 LQKENI. The CDR3 loop spans 16 amino acids. CDR3 sequence (DNA): TGTGCCAGCTCAAGCCCCGGGACAGGGAATCCCTACGAGCAGTACTTC. As protein: CASSSPGTGNPYEQYF.

For this clone: This specimen includes other DNA sequences encoding the same CDR3. The chain carries TRBV7-6 and TRBJ2-2; perhaps TRBD2 as D (5 bases). Trimming left V 5 bases short and J 6 bases short, with 7 bases between. Germline CDR1 and CDR2: SGHVS and FNYEAQ. CDR3 size: 12 residues. CDR3 DNA: TGTGCCAGCAGCCTGGGAGCCGGGGAGCTGTTTTTT. It encodes CASSLGAGELFF.